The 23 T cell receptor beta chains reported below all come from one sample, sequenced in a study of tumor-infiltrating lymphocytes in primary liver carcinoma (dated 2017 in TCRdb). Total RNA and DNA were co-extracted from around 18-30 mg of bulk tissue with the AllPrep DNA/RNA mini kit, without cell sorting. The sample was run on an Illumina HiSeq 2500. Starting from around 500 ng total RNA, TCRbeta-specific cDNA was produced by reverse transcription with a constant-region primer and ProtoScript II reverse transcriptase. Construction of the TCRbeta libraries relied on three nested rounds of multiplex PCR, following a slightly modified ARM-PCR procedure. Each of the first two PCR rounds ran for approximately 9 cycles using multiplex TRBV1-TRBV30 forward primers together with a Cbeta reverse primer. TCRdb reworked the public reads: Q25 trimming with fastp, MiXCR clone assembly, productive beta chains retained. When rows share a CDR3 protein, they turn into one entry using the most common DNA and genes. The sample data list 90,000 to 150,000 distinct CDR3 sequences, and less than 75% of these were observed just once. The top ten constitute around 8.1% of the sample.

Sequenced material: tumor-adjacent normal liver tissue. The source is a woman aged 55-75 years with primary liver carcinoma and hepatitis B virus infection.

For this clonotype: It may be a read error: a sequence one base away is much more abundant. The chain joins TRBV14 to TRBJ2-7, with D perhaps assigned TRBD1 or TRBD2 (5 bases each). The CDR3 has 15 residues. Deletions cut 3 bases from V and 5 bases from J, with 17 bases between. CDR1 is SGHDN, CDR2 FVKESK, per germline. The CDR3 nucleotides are TGTGCCAGCAGCCACAGTATGCGTACGGGACACGAGCAGTACTTC. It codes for CASSHSMRTGHEQYF. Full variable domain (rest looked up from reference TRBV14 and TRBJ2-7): EAGVTQFPSHSVIEKGQTVTLRCDPISGHDNLYWYRRVMGKEIKFLLHFVKESKQDESGMPNNRFLAERTGGTYSTLKVQPAELEDSGVYFCASSHSMRTGHEQYFGPGTRLTVT.

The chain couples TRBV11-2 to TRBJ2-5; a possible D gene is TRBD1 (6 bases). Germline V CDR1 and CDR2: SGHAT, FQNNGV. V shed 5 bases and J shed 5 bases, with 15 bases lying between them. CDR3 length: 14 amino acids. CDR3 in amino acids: CASSPGHGKETQYF. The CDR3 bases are TGTGCCAGCAGCCCGGGACATGGTAAGGAGACCCAGTACTTC. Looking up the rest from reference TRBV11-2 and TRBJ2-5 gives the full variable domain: EAGVAQSPRYKIIEKRQSVAFWCNPISGHATLYWYQQILGQGPKLLIQFQNNGVVDDSQLPKDRFSAERLKGVDSTLKIQPAKLEDSAVYLCASSPGHGKETQYFGPGTRLLVL.

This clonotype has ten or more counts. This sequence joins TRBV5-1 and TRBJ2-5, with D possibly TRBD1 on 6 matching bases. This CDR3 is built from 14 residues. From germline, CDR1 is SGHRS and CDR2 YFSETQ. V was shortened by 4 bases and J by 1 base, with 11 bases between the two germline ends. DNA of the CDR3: TGCGCCAGCAGCCAAGGACAGATCCAAGAGACCCAGTACTTC. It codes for CASSQGQIQETQYF.

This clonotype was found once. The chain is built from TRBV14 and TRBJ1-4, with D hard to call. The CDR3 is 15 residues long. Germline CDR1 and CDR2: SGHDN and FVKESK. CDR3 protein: CDGSLTRLINEKLFF. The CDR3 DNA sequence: TGTGACGGCAGCCTCACACGGCTAATCAATGAAAAACTGTTTTTT.

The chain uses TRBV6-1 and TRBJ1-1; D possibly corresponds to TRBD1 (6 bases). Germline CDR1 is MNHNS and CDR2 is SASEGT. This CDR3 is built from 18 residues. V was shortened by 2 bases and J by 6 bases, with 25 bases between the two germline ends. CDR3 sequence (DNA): TGTGCCAGCAGTGAATTTAACAGGCGAAAACAGGGTTCTGCTGAAGCTTTCTTT. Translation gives CASSEFNRRKQGSAEAFF.

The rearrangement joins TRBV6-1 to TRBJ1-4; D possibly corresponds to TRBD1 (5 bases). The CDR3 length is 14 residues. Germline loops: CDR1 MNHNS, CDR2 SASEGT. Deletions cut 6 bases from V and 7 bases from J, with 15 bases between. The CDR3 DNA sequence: TGTGCCAGCAGCACAGGAGGCGCGAGTGAAAAACTGTTTTTT. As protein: CASSTGGASEKLFF.

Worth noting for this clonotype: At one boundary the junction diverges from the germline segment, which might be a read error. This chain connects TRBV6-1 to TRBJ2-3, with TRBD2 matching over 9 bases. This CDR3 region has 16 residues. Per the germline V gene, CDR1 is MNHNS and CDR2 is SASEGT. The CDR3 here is CASSEAASGAADTKYF. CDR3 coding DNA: TGTGCCAGTAGTGAAGCTGCTAGCGGGGCGGCGGATACGAAGTATTTT.

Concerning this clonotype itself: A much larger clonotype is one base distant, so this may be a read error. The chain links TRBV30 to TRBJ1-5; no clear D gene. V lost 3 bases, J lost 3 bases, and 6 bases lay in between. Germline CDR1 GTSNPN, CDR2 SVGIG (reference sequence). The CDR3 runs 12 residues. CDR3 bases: TGTGCCTGGAGCGGTACCAATCAGCCCCAGCATTTT. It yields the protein CAWSGTNQPQHF.

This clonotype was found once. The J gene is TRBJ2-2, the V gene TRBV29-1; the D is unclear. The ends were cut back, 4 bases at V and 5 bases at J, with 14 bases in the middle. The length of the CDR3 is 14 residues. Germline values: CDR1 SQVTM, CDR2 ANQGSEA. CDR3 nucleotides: TGCAGCGTTGGCCCCTCCTCCATAACCGGGGAGCTGTTTTTT. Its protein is CSVGPSSITGELFF.

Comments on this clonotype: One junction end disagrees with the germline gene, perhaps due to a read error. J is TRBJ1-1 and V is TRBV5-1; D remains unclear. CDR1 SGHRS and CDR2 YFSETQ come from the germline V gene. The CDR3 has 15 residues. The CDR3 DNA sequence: TGCGCCAGCAGCTTCCGAGGTCCCTCGAACACTGAAGCTTCCTTT. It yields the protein CASSFRGPSNTEASF. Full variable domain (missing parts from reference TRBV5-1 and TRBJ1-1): KAGVTQTPRYLIKTRGQQVTLSCSPISGHRSVSWYQQTPGQGLQFLFEYFSETQRNKGNFPGRFSGRQFSNSRSEMNVSTLELGDSALYLCASSFRGPSNTEASFGQGTRLTVV.

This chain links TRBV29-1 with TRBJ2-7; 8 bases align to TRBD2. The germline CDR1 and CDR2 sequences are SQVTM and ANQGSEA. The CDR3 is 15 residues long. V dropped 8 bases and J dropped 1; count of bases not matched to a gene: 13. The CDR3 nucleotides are TGCAGCCCTCGCGACTTCGGGAGGGCGTCCTACGAGCAGTACTTC. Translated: CSPRDFGRASYEQYF.

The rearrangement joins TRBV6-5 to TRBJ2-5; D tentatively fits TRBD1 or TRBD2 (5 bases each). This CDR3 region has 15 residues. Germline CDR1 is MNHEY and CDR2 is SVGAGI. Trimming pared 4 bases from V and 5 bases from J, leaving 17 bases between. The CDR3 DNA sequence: TGTGCCAGCAGTTTCCGGGACGTATCACAGGAGACCCAGTACTTC. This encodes CASSFRDVSQETQYF.

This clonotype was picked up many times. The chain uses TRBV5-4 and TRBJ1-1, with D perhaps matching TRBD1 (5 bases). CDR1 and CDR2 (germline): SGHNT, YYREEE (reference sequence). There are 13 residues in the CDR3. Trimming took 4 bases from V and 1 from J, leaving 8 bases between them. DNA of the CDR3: TGTGCCAGCAGCCGTGGGGGGAACACTGAAGCTTTCTTT. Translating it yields CASSRGGNTEAFF.

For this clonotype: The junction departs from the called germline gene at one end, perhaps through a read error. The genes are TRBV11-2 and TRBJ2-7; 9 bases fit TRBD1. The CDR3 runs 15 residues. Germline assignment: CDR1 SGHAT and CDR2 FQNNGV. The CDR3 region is CVSSLPGTGFYELYF. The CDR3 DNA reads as TGTGTCAGCAGTCTCCCCGGGACAGGGTTTTACGAGCTCTACTTC. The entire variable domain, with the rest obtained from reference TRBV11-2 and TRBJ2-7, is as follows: EAGVAQSPRYKIIEKRQSVAFWCNPISGHATLYWYQQILGQGPKLLIQFQNNGVVDDSQLPKDRFSAERLKGVDSTLKIQPAKLEDSAVYLCVSSLPGTGFYELYFGPGTRLTVT.

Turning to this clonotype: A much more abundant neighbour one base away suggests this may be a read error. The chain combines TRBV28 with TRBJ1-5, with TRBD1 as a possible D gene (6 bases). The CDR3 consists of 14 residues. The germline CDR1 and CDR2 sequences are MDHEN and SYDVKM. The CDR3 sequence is CASIKQGYSQTQHF. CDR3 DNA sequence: TGTGCCAGCATCAAACAGGGATACAGTCAGACCCAGCATTTT. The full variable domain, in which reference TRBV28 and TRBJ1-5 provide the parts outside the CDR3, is DVKVTQSSRYLVKRTGEKVFLECVQDMDHENMFWYRQDPGLGLRLIYFSYDVKMKEKGDIPEGYSVSREKKERFSLILESASTNQTSMYLCASIKQGYSQTQHFGDGTRLSIL.

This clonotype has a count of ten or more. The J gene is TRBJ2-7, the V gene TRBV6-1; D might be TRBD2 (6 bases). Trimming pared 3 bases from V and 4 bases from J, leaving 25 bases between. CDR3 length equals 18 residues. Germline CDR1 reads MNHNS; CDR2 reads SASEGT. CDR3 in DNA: TGTGCCAGCAGTGATTTCCTTCCGGGACTTTTAGGGGCTTACGAGCAGTACTTC. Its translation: CASSDFLPGLLGAYEQYF.

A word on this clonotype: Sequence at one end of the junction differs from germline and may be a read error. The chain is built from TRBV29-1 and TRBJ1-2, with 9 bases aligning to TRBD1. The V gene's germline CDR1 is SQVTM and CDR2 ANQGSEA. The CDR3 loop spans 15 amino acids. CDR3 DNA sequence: TGCAGCGCAACAAAGGGACAGGGACCCAACTATGACTACACCTTC. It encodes CSATKGQGPNYDYTF.

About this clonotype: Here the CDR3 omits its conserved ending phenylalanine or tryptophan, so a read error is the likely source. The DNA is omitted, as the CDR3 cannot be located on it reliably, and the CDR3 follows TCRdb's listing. CDR3 residues: CSSYTDTHYL. The chain links TRBV29-1 to TRBJ2-3. The germline V gene has CDR1 SQVTM and CDR2 ANQGSEA. The CDR3 numbers 10 amino acids, ends counted.

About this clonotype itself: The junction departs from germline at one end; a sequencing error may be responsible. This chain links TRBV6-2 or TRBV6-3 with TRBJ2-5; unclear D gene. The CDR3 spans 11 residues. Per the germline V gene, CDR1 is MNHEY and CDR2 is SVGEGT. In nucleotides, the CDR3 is TGTGTCAGCAGTTACAAAGAGACTCAGTACTTC. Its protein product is CVSSYKETQYF.

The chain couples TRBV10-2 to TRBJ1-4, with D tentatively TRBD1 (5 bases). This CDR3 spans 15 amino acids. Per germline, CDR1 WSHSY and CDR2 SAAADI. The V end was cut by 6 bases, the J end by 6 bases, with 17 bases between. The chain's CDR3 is CASRRAGRAHEKLFF. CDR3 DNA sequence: TGCGCCAGCAGGAGAGCAGGGCGCGCACATGAAAAACTGTTTTTT.

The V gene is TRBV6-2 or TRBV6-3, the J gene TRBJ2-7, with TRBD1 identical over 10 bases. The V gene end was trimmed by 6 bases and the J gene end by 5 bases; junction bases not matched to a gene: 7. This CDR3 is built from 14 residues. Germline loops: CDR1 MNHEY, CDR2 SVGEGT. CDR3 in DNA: TGTGCCAGCAGCACCGTGACAGGGGGCGACGAGCAGTACTTC. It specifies CASSTVTGGDEQYF.

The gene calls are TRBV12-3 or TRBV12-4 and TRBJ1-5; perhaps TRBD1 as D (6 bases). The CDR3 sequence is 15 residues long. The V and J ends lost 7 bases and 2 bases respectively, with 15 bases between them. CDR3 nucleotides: TGTGCCAGCAACCAGACGGGGGGCCGCAATCAGCCCCAGCATTTT. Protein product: CASNQTGGRNQPQHF.

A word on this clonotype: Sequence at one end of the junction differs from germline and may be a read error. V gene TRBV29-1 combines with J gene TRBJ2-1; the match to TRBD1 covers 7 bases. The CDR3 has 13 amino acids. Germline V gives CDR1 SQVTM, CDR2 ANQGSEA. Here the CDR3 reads CSVEQGYVDEQLF. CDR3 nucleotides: TGCAGCGTCGAACAGGGGTACGTGGATGAGCAGTTATTC.